This is a list of T cell receptor beta chains from one sample in a study of CD8+ T cells in alopecia areata. Here immunoSEQ multiplex PCR was the method, and the copy in TCRdb shows in-frame clones only, minus some. This table holds more than 200,000 clones, roughly two thirds found once. The starting material was CD4+ T cells sorted from blood, obtained at week 0. These receptors all come from a human donor with alopecia areata. Both conserved end residues are part of each CDR3. The D gene is left open where the match is weak. Some rows mark clone size as missing; the rest say once, few, many or name a class of expanded clone.

CDR3	DNA	J	D	size	V
CAWDDRASGANVLTF	TGTGCCTGGGATGACAGGGCCTCTGGGGCCAACGTCCTGACTTTC	TRBJ2-6	TRBD1	.	TRBV30
CASRPFGDSPLHF	TGTGCCAGCAGGCCGTTTGGGGACTCACCCCTCCACTTT	TRBJ1-6	.	.	TRBV25-1
CATSREAGELFF	TGTGCCACCAGCAGAGAGGCCGGGGAGCTGTTTTTT	TRBJ2-2	.	.	TRBV15
CAWRLGIVYNEQFF	TGTGCCTGGAGATTGGGGATCGTATACAATGAGCAGTTCTTC	TRBJ2-1	.	.	TRBV30
CASSLDSGDYGYTF	TGTGCCAGCAGCTTAGATTCAGGGGACTATGGCTACACCTTC	TRBJ1-2	.	.	TRBV11-2
CATTLGSQETQYF	TGTGCCACCACCCTTGGGTCCCAAGAGACCCAGTACTTC	TRBJ2-5	.	.	TRBV15
CSVTVQPTGELFF	TGCAGCGTTACTGTCCAGCCCACCGGGGAGCTGTTTTTT	TRBJ2-2	.	.	TRBV29-1
CASSEGTSYNEQFF	TGTGCCAGCAGCGAAGGGACCTCCTACAATGAGCAGTTCTTC	TRBJ2-1	.	once	TRBV7-9
CASSVVERYSPLHF	TGTGCCAGCAGCGTAGTGGAACGGTATTCACCCCTCCACTTT	TRBJ1-6	.	.	TRBV9
CASSFTGYSSPLHF	TGTGCCAGCAGTTTCACAGGGTACAGCTCACCCCTCCACTTT	TRBJ1-6	.	.	TRBV27
CASSQGPGLAITGELFF	TGCGCCAGCAGCCAAGGGCCGGGACTAGCCATCACCGGGGAGCTGTTTTTT	TRBJ2-2	TRBD2	few	TRBV4-3
CAISERDISGNTIYF	TGTGCCATCAGTGAGAGGGATATCTCTGGAAACACCATATATTTT	TRBJ1-3	.	.	TRBV10-3
CAWSVRTRGNSPLHF	TGTGCCTGGAGTGTACGGACAAGGGGTAATTCACCCCTCCACTTT	TRBJ1-6	.	.	TRBV30
CASSLTSGDTQYF	TGTGCCAGCAGCTTGACTAGCGGGGATACGCAGTATTTT	TRBJ2-3	TRBD2	.	TRBV7-3
CSVTAGVTDTQYF	TGCAGCGTGACGGCGGGGGTCACAGATACGCAGTATTTT	TRBJ2-3	TRBD2	.	TRBV29-1
CSVEEISLPLPTDTQYF	TGCAGCGTTGAAGAAATCTCCCTTCCCCTTCCCACAGATACGCAGTATTTT	TRBJ2-3	.	.	TRBV29-1
CATSSRGASGGNEQFF	TGTGCCACCAGCAGCCGGGGGGCTAGCGGGGGGAATGAGCAGTTCTTC	TRBJ2-1	TRBD2	.	TRBV15
CASSVEWGGSDTQYF	TGTGCCAGCAGCGTAGAATGGGGAGGATCGGATACGCAGTATTTT	TRBJ2-3	.	.	TRBV9
CASSSGTSTDTQYF	TGTGCCAGCAGCTCCGGGACTAGCACAGATACGCAGTATTTT	TRBJ2-3	.	.	TRBV5-4
CSVAGAHSNQPQHF	TGCAGCGTTGCAGGGGCCCATAGCAATCAGCCCCAGCATTTT	TRBJ1-5	.	.	TRBV29-1
CASSERTAPSREQYF	TGTGCCAGCAGTGAAAGGACAGCACCCTCGAGAGAGCAGTACTTC	TRBJ2-7	.	.	TRBV2
CASREGGNSPLHF	TGTGCCAGCAGGGAAGGGGGGAATTCACCCCTCCACTTT	TRBJ1-6	.	.	TRBV27
CSVVTGGTEAFF	TGCAGCGTAGTCACAGGGGGCACTGAAGCTTTCTTT	TRBJ1-1	TRBD1	.	TRBV29-1
CASSIGLAGATDTQYF	TGTGCCAGTAGTATAGGACTAGCGGGGGCCACAGATACGCAGTATTTT	TRBJ2-3	TRBD2	.	TRBV19
CASSFGGPRSGMNTEAFF	TGCGCCAGCAGCTTTGGAGGGCCACGGTCAGGGATGAACACTGAAGCTTTCTTT	TRBJ1-1	.	.	TRBV5-1
CASSLRFGAYNTTDTQYF	TGTGCCAGCAGCTTGCGTTTTGGGGCGTACAATACCACAGATACGCAGTATTTT	TRBJ2-3	.	.	TRBV13
CATSREGDTQYF	TGTGCCACCAGCAGAGAGGGAGATACGCAGTATTTT	TRBJ2-3	.	.	TRBV15
CASSLEGRPETQYF	TGCGCCAGCAGCTTGGAGGGACGTCCGGAGACCCAGTACTTC	TRBJ2-5	.	.	TRBV5-1
CSGRRQAQETQYF	TGCAGCGGACGACGGCAGGCCCAAGAGACCCAGTACTTC	TRBJ2-5	.	few	TRBV29-1
CAWSGQGAGSPLHF	TGTGCCTGGAGCGGACAGGGGGCGGGTTCACCCCTCCACTTT	TRBJ1-6	TRBD1	.	TRBV30
CSVRPGGGKNIQYF	TGCAGCGTGAGGCCGGGGGGCGGCAAAAACATTCAGTACTTC	TRBJ2-4	.	.	TRBV29-1
CASSEPWGQGQFF	TGTGCCAGCAGTGAGCCATGGGGGCAGGGGCAGTTCTTC	TRBJ2-1	.	.	TRBV25-1
CASSYQAGGLRETQYF	TGTGCCAGCAGTTACCAGGCGGGGGGCCTCAGGGAGACCCAGTACTTC	TRBJ2-5	TRBD2	.	TRBV6-5
CSLGGARGVEETQYF	TGCAGCCTTGGAGGCGCCAGGGGGGTAGAAGAGACCCAGTACTTC	TRBJ2-5	.	.	TRBV29-1
CASSIDSSEETQYF	TGTGCCAGTAGTATAGACAGTTCCGAAGAGACCCAGTACTTC	TRBJ2-5	.	.	TRBV19
CSGVLAGAPYEQYF	TGCAGCGGTGTACTAGCGGGGGCCCCCTACGAGCAGTACTTC	TRBJ2-7	TRBD2	.	TRBV29-1
CASSFPGSPYEQYF	TGTGCCAGCAGCTTCCCCGGGTCCCCCTACGAGCAGTACTTC	TRBJ2-7	.	.	TRBV5-4
CASSQGGPEAFF	TGTGCCAGCAGCCAAGGGGGGCCTGAAGCTTTCTTT	TRBJ1-1	.	.	TRBV14
CASSLVGTQYF	TGCGCCAGCAGCTTGGTTGGGACGCAGTATTTT	TRBJ2-3	.	.	TRBV5-1
CASSDLGTGANVLTF	TGTGCCAGCAGTGATTTGGGAACTGGGGCCAACGTCCTGACTTTC	TRBJ2-6	.	.	TRBV2
CAISGSLGGSGTSSYNEQFF	TGTGCCATCAGTGGTTCCCTCGGGGGTAGCGGAACGAGCTCCTACAATGAGCAGTTCTTC	TRBJ2-1	.	few	TRBV10-3
CSVESRGCETQYF	TGCAGCGTTGAGTCCAGGGGCTGTGAGACCCAGTACTTC	TRBJ2-5	.	few	TRBV29-1
CASSYTSTDTQYF	TGTGCCAGTTCCTACACTAGCACAGATACGCAGTATTTT	TRBJ2-3	.	few	TRBV19
CAWAGTGGYTF	TGTGCCTGGGCAGGGACGGGGGGCTACACCTTC	TRBJ1-2	.	.	TRBV30
CSVAAGFGEQYF	TGCAGCGTTGCCGCAGGGTTCGGCGAGCAGTACTTC	TRBJ2-7	.	.	TRBV29-1
CASSGRDNQPQHF	TGTGCCAGCAGCGGGCGGGACAATCAGCCCCAGCATTTT	TRBJ1-5	.	.	TRBV5-6
CATSILGQADNEQFF	TGTGCCACCAGCATCTTGGGGCAGGCAGACAATGAGCAGTTCTTC	TRBJ2-1	.	.	TRBV15
CASSEPSGEFSYEQYF	TGTGCCAGCAGTGAACCGAGCGGGGAGTTCTCCTACGAGCAGTACTTC	TRBJ2-7	TRBD2	.	TRBV2
CASRADFSGGFDEQFF	TGCGCCAGCAGGGCGGACTTTAGCGGGGGGTTCGATGAGCAGTTCTTC	TRBJ2-1	TRBD2	.	TRBV4-1
CASSLAGLGHEQYF	TGTGCCAGCAGTTTAGCAGGACTAGGCCACGAGCAGTACTTC	TRBJ2-7	TRBD2	.	TRBV27
CASSLGGGNVGTQYF	TGTGCCAGCAGCTTAGGCGGGGGAAATGTGGGGACCCAGTACTTC	TRBJ2-5	TRBD2	.	TRBV7-6
CASREQETQYF	TGTGCCAGCAGGGAACAAGAGACCCAGTACTTC	TRBJ2-5	.	.	TRBV6-5
CASSRNRGSNYGYTF	TGCGCCAGCAGCAGAAACAGGGGATCTAACTATGGCTACACCTTC	TRBJ1-2	TRBD1	once	TRBV5-1
CASSLVLAGGQETQYF	TGTGCCAGCAGCTTAGTACTAGCGGGGGGCCAAGAGACCCAGTACTTC	TRBJ2-5	TRBD2	.	TRBV7-8